This is a list of T cell receptor beta chains from one sample in a study of cytomegalovirus exposure and HLA in healthy donors. Assay: immunoSEQ multiplex PCR; the TCRdb copy retains only in-frame clones and omits some. Altogether 65,000 or so clones are present, 77% being singletons, with the ten largest covering approximately 3.6%. The sample comprised PBMCs. All receptors come from a woman in her thirties or forties in good health and CMV-seropositive. The CDR3 runs from the conserved cysteine through the conserved F or W. D genes are given only for firm matches. Where a row states a size, it is once, few, many or the class of an expanded clone; other rows omit it.

-	TRBD2	TRBV11-2	TRBJ2-1	CATLLANPNNEQFF	TGTGCCACCCTACTAGCGAACCCTAACAATGAGCAGTTCTTC
-	-	TRBV15	TRBJ1-6	CATSRDRGNSPLHF	TGTGCCACCAGCAGAGATAGGGGAAATTCACCCCTCCACTTT
-	-	TRBV5-1	TRBJ1-1	CASSSRTAMNTEAFF	TGCGCCAGCAGCTCTCGGACAGCTATGAACACTGAAGCTTTCTTT
-	-	TRBV7-2	TRBJ2-1	CASSLETGLNEQFF	TGTGCCAGCAGCTTAGAGACAGGCCTCAATGAGCAGTTCTTC
-	-	TRBV29-1	TRBJ1-3	CSVESSGNTIYF	TGCAGCGTTGAGAGCTCTGGAAACACCATATATTTT
-	TRBD1	TRBV2	TRBJ2-7	CASTSGGTGRYEQYF	TGTGCCAGCACAAGCGGCGGGACAGGGCGTTACGAGCAGTACTTC
once	-	TRBV5-1	TRBJ1-1	CASSLASGGPNTEAFF	TGCGCCAGCAGCTTAGCCTCGGGGGGCCCTAACACTGAAGCTTTCTTT
few	-	TRBV2	TRBJ1-1	CASTRQYTEAFF	TGTGCCAGCACGAGACAGTACACTGAAGCTTTCTTT
-	TRBD1	TRBV11-2	TRBJ2-2	CASSLGTGVSRELFF	TGTGCCAGCAGCTTAGGGACAGGGGTCTCGAGGGAGCTGTTTTTT
few	-	TRBV6-1	TRBJ1-1	CASSENRVNTEAFF	TGTGCCAGCAGTGAAAACAGGGTGAACACTGAAGCTTTCTTT
-	-	TRBV7-9	TRBJ1-6	CSSSLGQVDNSPLHF	TGTTCCAGCAGCTTAGGGCAGGTCGATAATTCACCCCTCCACTTT
-	TRBD1	TRBV10-2	TRBJ1-1	CASRGTGGVTEAFF	TGCGCCAGCAGGGGGACAGGGGGCGTCACTGAAGCTTTCTTT
-	-	TRBV12-5	TRBJ1-6	CASGSEGAVNSPLHF	TGTGCTAGTGGTAGTGAAGGGGCCGTTAATTCACCCCTCCACTTT
-	-	TRBV28	TRBJ2-1	CASSFPDRYNEQFF	TGTGCCAGCAGTTTCCCCGACAGGTACAATGAGCAGTTCTTC
-	-	TRBV6-1	TRBJ2-5	CASSEEAGQETQYF	TGTGCCAGCAGTGAAGAAGCGGGCCAAGAGACCCAGTACTTC
-	-	TRBV25-1	TRBJ2-2	CASSDISGTQNTGELFF	TGTGCCAGCAGTGACATTTCCGGGACACAAAACACCGGGGAGCTGTTTTTT
-	TRBD1	TRBV7-2	TRBJ1-5	CASSRDSPYSNQPQHF	TGTGCCAGCAGCCGGGACAGCCCTTATAGCAATCAGCCCCAGCATTTT
-	TRBD1	TRBV5-6	TRBJ2-3	CASSYRTGQSNTQYF	TGTGCCAGCAGCTACCGGACAGGTCAATCGAATACGCAGTATTTT
-	-	TRBV6-6	TRBJ1-2	CASSYPRPRGFGYTF	TGTGCCAGCAGTTACCCCCGCCCCCGGGGTTTTGGCTACACCTTC
-	TRBD1	TRBV27	TRBJ1-1	CASSLSGTGLSTEAFF	TGTGCCAGCAGTTTATCCGGGACAGGGCTGAGCACTGAAGCTTTCTTT
-	-	TRBV30	TRBJ1-5	CAWARGGAGGQPQHF	TGTGCCTGGGCCCGGGGGGGGGCTGGCGGTCAGCCCCAGCATTTT
-	TRBD1	TRBV7-8	TRBJ1-2	CASSTDRDKAGYTF	TGTGCCAGCAGCACGGACAGGGATAAGGCTGGCTACACCTTC
few	-	TRBV5-1	TRBJ2-3	CASSPLSTHTDTQYF	TGCGCCAGCAGCCCCCTTAGCACCCACACAGATACGCAGTATTTT
-	-	TRBV6-5	TRBJ2-1	CASTGGNEQFF	TGTGCCAGCACTGGCGGGAATGAGCAGTTCTTC
few	TRBD1	TRBV5-1	TRBJ1-3	CASSLGQGVDTIYF	TGCGCCAGCAGCTTGGGACAGGGTGTCGACACCATATATTTT
-	TRBD1	TRBV6-1	TRBJ1-1	CASSPTGRTEAFF	TGTGCCAGCAGTCCGACAGGGAGGACTGAAGCTTTCTTT
-	-	TRBV5-5	TRBJ2-1	CASSLAPGKANNEQFF	TGTGCCAGCAGCTTGGCCCCCGGGAAAGCAAACAATGAGCAGTTCTTC
-	TRBD1	TRBV19	TRBJ2-1	CASSTYRGRTYNEQFF	TGTGCCAGTAGTACCTACAGGGGGCGGACCTACAATGAGCAGTTCTTC
-	-	TRBV5-5	TRBJ1-2	CASSLRRDYGYTF	TGTGCCAGCAGCTTAAGGCGGGACTATGGCTACACCTTC
-	-	TRBV5-6	TRBJ1-2	CASSLGLRGGYTF	TGTGCCAGCAGCTTGGGGCTAAGGGGGGGCTACACCTTC
few	-	TRBV5-6	TRBJ2-3	CASSRDRNTQYF	TGTGCCAGCAGCCGTGATAGAAATACGCAGTATTTT
-	TRBD1	TRBV7-8	TRBJ1-5	CASSPGTGLNQPQHF	TGTGCCAGCAGCCCTGGGACAGGATTAAATCAGCCCCAGCATTTT
-	TRBD1	TRBV4-1	TRBJ1-1	CASSPQGAEAFF	TGCGCCAGCAGCCCGCAGGGGGCTGAAGCTTTCTTT
-	TRBD1	TRBV19	TRBJ1-2	CASKKGALGYGYTF	TGTGCCAGTAAAAAGGGGGCTTTGGGCTATGGCTACACCTTC
few	-	TRBV9	TRBJ2-2	CASSPHRNTGELFF	TGTGCCAGCAGCCCCCACAGGAACACCGGGGAGCTGTTTTTT